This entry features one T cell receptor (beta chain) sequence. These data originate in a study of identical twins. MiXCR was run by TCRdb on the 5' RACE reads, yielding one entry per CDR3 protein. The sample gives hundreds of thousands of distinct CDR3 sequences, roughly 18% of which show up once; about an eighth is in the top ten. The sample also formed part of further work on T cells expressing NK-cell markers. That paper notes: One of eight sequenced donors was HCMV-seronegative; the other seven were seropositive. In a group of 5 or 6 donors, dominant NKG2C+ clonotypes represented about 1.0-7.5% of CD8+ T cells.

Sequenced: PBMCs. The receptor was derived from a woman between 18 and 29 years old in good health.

The CDR3 bases are TGTGCCAGCACTGTGACGGCGAACACTGAAGCTTTCTTT. Translating it yields CASTVTANTEAFF. The chain recombines TRBV12-3 or TRBV12-4 with TRBJ1-1; no definite D call. This CDR3 is 13 amino acids long. Trimming took 7 bases from V and 1 from J, leaving 10 bases between them.